Below are 10 T cell receptor beta chains sequenced from a single sample in a study of T cell changes during pregnancy in multiple sclerosis. Clones were sequenced by immunoSEQ multiplex PCR, and TCRdb holds only the in-frame ones, with some missing. The sample has 99,000 or so clones; about 94% are singletons. The sequenced sample was peripheral blood, obtained after pregnancy. The receptor source for this set is a female donor with multiple sclerosis, enrolled in a pregnancy study.

This clone was seen at least ten times. The chain joins TRBV5-1 to TRBJ1-1; TRBD1 is a possible D gene (5 bases). From germline, CDR1 is SGHRS and CDR2 YFSETQ. CDR3 size: 14 residues. Trimming cost V 1 base and J 7 bases, with 14 bases left between them. CDR3 protein: CASSLRAGTGEAFF. CDR3 coding DNA: TGCGCCAGCAGCTTGAGGGCGGGGACGGGTGAAGCTTTCTTT.

This chain connects TRBV5-1 to TRBJ1-4; no clear D. The CDR3 runs 14 residues. V was cut by 0 bases and J by 4 bases, with 7 bases left in between. From germline, CDR1 is SGHRS and CDR2 YFSETQ. CDR3 DNA: TGCGCCAGCAGCTTGGACTTCTATAATGAAAAACTGTTTTTT. Amino acid sequence: CASSLDFYNEKLFF.

The chain joins TRBV5-1 to TRBJ1-2; 11 bases fit TRBD1. Trimming removed 3 bases from V and 4 bases from J; junction bases left unmatched: 5. Germline CDR1 and CDR2: SGHRS and YFSETQ. The CDR3 is made up of 15 amino acids. In DNA form, the CDR3 reads TGCGCCAGCAGCTATGGACAGGGGGCTATCTATGGCTACACCTTC. Protein: CASSYGQGAIYGYTF.

The chain couples TRBV5-1 to TRBJ2-3; weak D call: TRBD2 (7 bases). CDR3 length: 16 amino acids. Trimming left V 0 bases short and J 0 bases short, with 11 bases between. Germline V gene data show CDR1 as SGHRS and CDR2 as YFSETQ. The CDR3 sequence: CASSLAAGASTDTQYF. CDR3 coding DNA: TGCGCCAGCAGCTTGGCCGCGGGGGCTAGCACAGATACGCAGTATTTT.

The count of this clone is one. The chain uses TRBV5-1 and TRBJ2-7; D is perhaps TRBD1 (6 bases). Trimming took 2 bases from V and 1 from J, leaving 10 bases between them. The CDR3 totals 14 residues. Germline V gene data show CDR1 as SGHRS and CDR2 as YFSETQ. CDR3 amino acids: CASSFRGQSYEQYF. As DNA, the CDR3 is TGCGCCAGCAGCTTTCGCGGACAGTCCTACGAGCAGTACTTC.

This clone was recorded once. As DNA, the CDR3 is TGTGCCAGCAGCTTGGAAGCCGTTTCGGGGACCGGGGAGCTGTTTTTT. This encodes CASSLEAVSGTGELFF. The J gene is TRBJ2-2, the V gene TRBV5-5, with D possibly matching TRBD2 (5 bases). The germline V gene encodes CDR1 SGHKS and CDR2 YYEKEE (reference sequence). V was trimmed by 0 bases and J by 5 bases, leaving 14 bases between them. The CDR3 loop spans 16 amino acids. Full variable domain (remainder filled in from reference TRBV5-5 and TRBJ2-2): DAGVTQSPTHLIKTRGQQVTLRCSPISGHKSVSWYQQVLGQGPQFIFQYYEKEERGRGNFPDRFSARQFPNYSSELNVNALLLGDSALYLCASSLEAVSGTGELFFGEGSRLTVL.

The chain links TRBV28 to TRBJ2-7; D unclear. The V and J ends lost 2 bases and 2 bases respectively, with 10 bases between them. Germline V lookup: CDR1 MDHEN, CDR2 SYDVKM. The CDR3 spans 14 residues. This CDR3 reads CASSLNPVPYEQYF. Here the CDR3 DNA reads TGTGCCAGCAGTTTAAACCCAGTCCCCTACGAGCAGTACTTC.

This chain links TRBV28 with TRBJ2-7; 12 bases fit TRBD2. The CDR3 has 15 amino acids. Germline lookup yields CDR1 MDHEN and CDR2 SYDVKM. Trimming cost V 4 bases and J 6 bases; bases outside gene matches: 7. The chain's CDR3 is CASSSPSGRGREQYF. In DNA form, the CDR3 reads TGTGCCAGCAGTTCTCCTAGCGGGAGGGGGCGCGAGCAGTACTTC. Looking up the rest from reference TRBV28 and TRBJ2-7 gives the full variable domain: DVKVTQSSRYLVKRTGEKVFLECVQDMDHENMFWYRQDPGLGLRLIYFSYDVKMKEKGDIPEGYSVSREKKERFSLILESASTNQTSMYLCASSSPSGRGREQYFGPGTRLTVT.

The rearrangement links TRBV27 to TRBJ2-3, with no clear D. V dropped 2 bases and J dropped 0 bases, with 9 bases sitting between them. Germline CDR1 reads MNHEY; CDR2 reads SMNVEV (reference sequence). The CDR3 totals 15 residues. This CDR3 is CASSLMAISTDTQYF. The CDR3 bases are TGTGCCAGCAGTTTAATGGCCATTAGCACAGATACGCAGTATTTT.

The chain joins TRBV27 to TRBJ2-7; D unresolved. The CDR3 spans 13 residues. CDR1 MNHEY and CDR2 SMNVEV come from the germline V gene (reference sequence). The germline V and J ends were trimmed by 3 bases and 3 bases, with 9 bases remaining between them. Here the CDR3 DNA reads TGTGCCAGCAGTTTTTCAGGTGGCTACGAGCAGTACTTC. It translates to CASSFSGGYEQYF.